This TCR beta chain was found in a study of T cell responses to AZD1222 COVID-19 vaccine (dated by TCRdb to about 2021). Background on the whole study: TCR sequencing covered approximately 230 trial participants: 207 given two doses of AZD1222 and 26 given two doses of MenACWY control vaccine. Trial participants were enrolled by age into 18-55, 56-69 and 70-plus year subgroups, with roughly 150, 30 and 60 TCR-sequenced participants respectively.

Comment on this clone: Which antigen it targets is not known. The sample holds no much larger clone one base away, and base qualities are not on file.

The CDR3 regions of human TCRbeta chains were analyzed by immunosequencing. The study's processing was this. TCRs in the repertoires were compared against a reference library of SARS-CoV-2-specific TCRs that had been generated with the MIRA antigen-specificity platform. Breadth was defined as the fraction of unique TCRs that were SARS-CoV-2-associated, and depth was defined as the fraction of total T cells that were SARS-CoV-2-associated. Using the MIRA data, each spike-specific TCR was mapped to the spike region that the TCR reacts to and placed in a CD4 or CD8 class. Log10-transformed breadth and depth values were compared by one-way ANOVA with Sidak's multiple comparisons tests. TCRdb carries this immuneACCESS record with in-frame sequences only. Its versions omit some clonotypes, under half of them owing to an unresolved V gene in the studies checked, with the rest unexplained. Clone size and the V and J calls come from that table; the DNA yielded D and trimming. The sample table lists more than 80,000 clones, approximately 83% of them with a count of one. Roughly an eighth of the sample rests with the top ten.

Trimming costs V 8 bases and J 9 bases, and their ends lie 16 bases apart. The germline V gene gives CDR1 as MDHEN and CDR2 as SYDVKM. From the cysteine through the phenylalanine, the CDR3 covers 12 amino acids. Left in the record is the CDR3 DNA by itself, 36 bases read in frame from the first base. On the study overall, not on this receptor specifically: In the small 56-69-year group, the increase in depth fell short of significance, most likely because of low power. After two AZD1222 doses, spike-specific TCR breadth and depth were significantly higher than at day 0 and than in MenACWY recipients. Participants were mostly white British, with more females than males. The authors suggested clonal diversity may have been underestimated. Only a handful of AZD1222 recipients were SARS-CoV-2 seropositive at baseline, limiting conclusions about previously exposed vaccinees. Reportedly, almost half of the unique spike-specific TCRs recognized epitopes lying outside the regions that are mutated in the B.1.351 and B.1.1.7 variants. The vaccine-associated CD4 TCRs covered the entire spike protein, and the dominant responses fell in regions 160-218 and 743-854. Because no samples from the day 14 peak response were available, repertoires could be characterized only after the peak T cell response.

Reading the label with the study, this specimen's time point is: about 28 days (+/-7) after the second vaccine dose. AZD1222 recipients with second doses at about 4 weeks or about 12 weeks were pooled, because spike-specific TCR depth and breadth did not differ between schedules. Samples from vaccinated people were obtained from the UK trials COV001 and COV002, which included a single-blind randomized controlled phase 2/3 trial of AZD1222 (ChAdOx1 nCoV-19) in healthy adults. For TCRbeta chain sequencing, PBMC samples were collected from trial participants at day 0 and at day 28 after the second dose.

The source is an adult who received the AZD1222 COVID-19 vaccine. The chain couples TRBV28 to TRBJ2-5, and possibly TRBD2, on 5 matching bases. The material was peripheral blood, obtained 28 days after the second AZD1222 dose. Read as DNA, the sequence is TGTGCCAGCGGCCGGGGAACGCCGGCCCAGTACTTC. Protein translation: CASGRGTPAQYF.